The 21 T cell receptor beta chains presented below share a single source sample, sequenced in a study of blood T cell repertoires in COVID-19. Libraries were prepared by immunoSEQ multiplex PCR; TCRdb keeps only in-frame clonotypes and omits some of them. The sample includes hundreds of thousands of clones, 75% to 90% of them seen just once. Material: peripheral blood. Receptors originate from a woman in her thirties with active or convalescent COVID-19.

The V call is TRBV11-2, the J call TRBJ1-6, with 8 bases matching TRBD1. The ends lost 4 bases at V and 7 bases at J; junction bases unmatched: 6. Germline CDR1 SGHAT, CDR2 FQNNGV. There are 15 residues in the CDR3. CDR3 coding DNA: TGTGCCAGCAGCTACACGACAGGGGAGAATTCACCCCTCCACTTT. Translation: CASSYTTGENSPLHF.

The genes are TRBV5-1 and TRBJ2-1; 7 bases agree with TRBD2. The germline V gene has CDR1 SGHRS and CDR2 YFSETQ. The CDR3 loop spans 16 amino acids. V trimming: 0 bases; J trimming: 5 bases; junction bases outside the gene matches: 8. CDR3 region: CASSLAPGGVNNEQFF. In DNA form, the CDR3 reads TGCGCCAGCAGCTTGGCCCCGGGGGGAGTCAACAATGAGCAGTTCTTC.

V and J are TRBV5-1 and TRBJ1-1, with a possible D match to TRBD1 (6 bases). Germline-derived CDR1 and CDR2 are SGHRS and YFSETQ. The CDR3 contains 13 residues. Trimming took off 0 bases at V and 8 bases at J, with 11 bases between the two ends. The CDR3 reads CASSLGAGAEAFF. For the CDR3, the DNA is TGCGCCAGCAGCTTGGGGGCGGGGGCCGAAGCTTTCTTT. Filled out from reference TRBV5-1 and TRBJ1-1, the complete variable domain reads KAGVTQTPRYLIKTRGQQVTLSCSPISGHRSVSWYQQTPGQGLQFLFEYFSETQRNKGNFPGRFSGRQFSNSRSEMNVSTLELGDSALYLCASSLGAGAEAFFGQGTRLTVV.

The rearrangement joins TRBV7-6 to TRBJ2-2, with 7 bases fitting TRBD2. V shed 5 bases and J 5 bases; nucleotides not matched to a gene: 8. CDR1 is SGHVS, CDR2 FNYEAQ, per germline. The CDR3 sequence is 15 residues long. The CDR3 sequence is CASSPPGGGTGELFF. CDR3 bases: TGTGCCAGCAGCCCTCCGGGGGGAGGAACCGGGGAGCTGTTTTTT.

This clone was seen a single time. The rearrangement uses TRBV29-1 and TRBJ2-3; D remains ambiguous. Trimming removed 3 bases at V and 2 bases at J, with 12 bases between. Germline V CDR1 and CDR2: SQVTM, ANQGSEA. The CDR3 consists of 14 residues. The CDR3 nucleotides read TGCAGCGTTGACACTTCACTTGCCACAGATACGCAGTATTTT. It yields the protein CSVDTSLATDTQYF.

The V and J genes are TRBV7-9 and TRBJ1-2; maybe TRBD1 (6 bases). CDR3 size: 14 residues. Germline V lookup: CDR1 SEHNR, CDR2 FQNEAQ (reference sequence). Trimming pared 1 base from V and 4 bases from J, leaving 10 bases between. Here the CDR3 reads CASSLGTEIYGYTF. CDR3 sequence (DNA): TGTGCCAGCAGCTTAGGGACAGAAATCTATGGCTACACCTTC.

V usage is TRBV18 and J usage is TRBJ1-1; possible D gene TRBD1, 6 bases. V was pared by 3 bases and J by 0 bases, with 17 bases between. Germline values: CDR1 KGHSH, CDR2 LQKENI. The CDR3 extends over 17 amino acids. The CDR3 nucleotides are TGTGCCAGCTCACCCCTCCTCTCCAGGGGAATGAACACTGAAGCTTTCTTT. It translates to CASSPLLSRGMNTEAFF.

The chain carries TRBV11-3 and TRBJ2-7, with D possibly being TRBD1 (6 bases). Trimming removed 3 bases from V and 3 bases from J, with 9 bases in between. Germline CDR1 reads SGHNT; CDR2 reads YENEEA. CDR3 length equals 13 residues. CDR3 sequence (DNA): TGTGCCAGCAGCTTGAACAGGGACTACGAGCAGTACTTC. Encoded protein: CASSLNRDYEQYF.

The rearrangement joins TRBV5-6 to TRBJ1-2; D not certain. The V gene lost 4 bases and the J gene lost 1 base, with 11 bases spanning the gap. CDR3 length: 14 amino acids. CDR1 SGHDT and CDR2 YYEEEE come from the germline V gene. In nucleotides, the CDR3 is TGTGCCAGCAGCCCGAGGAATGTTAACTATGGCTACACCTTC. Protein product: CASSPRNVNYGYTF.

The rearrangement joins TRBV5-1 to TRBJ2-1; the D gene is possibly TRBD2 (6 bases). There are 15 residues in the CDR3. V gave up 8 bases and J gave up 0 bases, with 15 bases separating them. CDR1 and CDR2 from the germline V gene are SGHRS and YFSETQ. CDR3 loop: CASGYSGVSYNEQFF. CDR3 nucleotides: TGCGCCAGTGGATATAGCGGAGTCTCCTACAATGAGCAGTTCTTC.

The V call is TRBV19, the J call TRBJ2-1; the match to TRBD2 covers 14 bases. The CDR3 consists of 17 residues. V lost 3 bases, J lost 4 bases, and 5 bases stayed unmatched. The germline V gene has CDR1 LNHDA and CDR2 SQIVND (reference sequence). CDR3 in amino acids: CASSMTSGGAAYNEQFF. CDR3 bases: TGTGCCAGTAGTATGACTAGCGGGGGGGCCGCGTACAATGAGCAGTTCTTC.

The V and J genes are TRBV15 and TRBJ1-1; weak D call: TRBD1 (6 bases). The ends were cut back, 1 base at V and 2 bases at J, with 8 bases in the middle. The CDR3 covers 14 residues. CDR1 LNHNV and CDR2 YYDKDF come from the germline V gene (reference sequence). The CDR3 DNA reads as TGTGCCACCAGCAGAGCAGGGGAAAACACTGAAGCTTTCTTT. This codes for CATSRAGENTEAFF. Looking up the rest from reference TRBV15 and TRBJ1-1 gives the full variable domain: DAMVIQNPRYQVTQFGKPVTLSCSQTLNHNVMYWYQQKSSQAPKLLFHYYDKDFNNEADTPDNFQSRRPNTSFCFLDIRSPGLGDTAMYLCATSRAGENTEAFFGQGTRLTVV.

The chain is built from TRBV4-1 and TRBJ1-4; 7 bases are shared with TRBD1. In germline, CDR1 is MGHRA, CDR2 YSYEKL. V was clipped by 4 bases and J by 5 bases; unmatched bases: 10. The CDR3 loop spans 16 amino acids. Here the CDR3 reads CASSPPRQGANEKLFF. The CDR3 bases are TGCGCCAGCAGCCCCCCTAGACAGGGAGCGAATGAAAAACTGTTTTTT.

The chain couples TRBV9 to TRBJ1-1; unclear D gene. CDR3 length: 14 amino acids. Germline V gives CDR1 SGDLS, CDR2 YYNGEE. Trimming cost V 0 bases and J 0 bases, with 6 bases left between them. The CDR3 DNA is TGTGCCAGCAGCGTAGTAGGAGTGAACACTGAAGCTTTCTTT. Protein product: CASSVVGVNTEAFF.

This clone was counted a single time. The chain employs TRBV5-1 and TRBJ2-7; a weak D match, TRBD1 (5 bases). There are 12 residues in the CDR3. CDR1 and CDR2 (germline): SGHRS, YFSETQ. V lost 6 bases and J 2 bases, leaving 9 bases between the germline ends. CDR3 residues: CASTDSTYEQYF. CDR3 nucleotide sequence: TGCGCCAGCACCGACAGTACCTACGAGCAGTACTTC.

The CDR3 spells CASSLGRVSGNTIYF. CDR3 sequence (DNA): TGTGCCAGCAGCTTAGGCAGGGTCTCTGGAAACACCATATATTTT. The rearrangement uses TRBV11-2 and TRBJ1-3; TRBD1 might be the D (5 bases). CDR3 size: 15 residues. CDR1 is SGHAT and CDR2 is FQNNGV in the germline V gene. Trimming cost V 1 base and J 0 bases, with 7 bases left between them. The full variable domain, its missing parts supplied by reference TRBV11-2 and TRBJ1-3, is EAGVAQSPRYKIIEKRQSVAFWCNPISGHATLYWYQQILGQGPKLLIQFQNNGVVDDSQLPKDRFSAERLKGVDSTLKIQPAKLEDSAVYLCASSLGRVSGNTIYFGEGSWLTVV.

This clone was observed a single time. CDR3 in DNA: TGTGCCAGCAGCCGTGACAGCTTCTACGAGCAGTACTTC. Its protein is CASSRDSFYEQYF. The chain carries TRBV14 and TRBJ2-7, with a tentative D call TRBD1 (5 bases). This CDR3 comprises 13 residues. Germline V CDR1 and CDR2: SGHDN, FVKESK. V lost 4 bases to trimming and J lost 3 bases, with 10 bases between them. The variable domain in full, with the rest retrieved from reference TRBV14 and TRBJ2-7, is EAGVTQFPSHSVIEKGQTVTLRCDPISGHDNLYWYRRVMGKEIKFLLHFVKESKQDESGMPNNRFLAERTGGTYSTLKVQPAELEDSGVYFCASSRDSFYEQYFGPGTRLTVT.

The chain employs TRBV7-2 and TRBJ2-1; TRBD2 matches 7 bases. Unmatched junction bases numbered 11, after V lost 0 bases and J lost 9 bases. Germline lookup yields CDR1 SGHTA and CDR2 FQGNSA. The CDR3 extends over 16 amino acids. CDR3 loop: CASSLAGLAVSGEQFF. DNA of the CDR3: TGTGCCAGCAGCTTAGCGGGCCTAGCGGTTTCTGGTGAGCAGTTCTTC.

The rearrangement uses TRBV6-2 or TRBV6-3 and TRBJ2-7; D call uncertain. Per germline, CDR1 MNHEY and CDR2 SVGEGT. This CDR3 is built from 14 residues. Trimming removed 2 bases from V and 5 bases from J, with 13 bases in between. CDR3 in DNA: TGTGCCAGCAGTTACCTAAATCAAAAGAACGAGCAGTACTTC. It encodes CASSYLNQKNEQYF.

V and J are TRBV6-5 and TRBJ2-5, with 14 bases that match TRBD2. The CDR3 runs to 15 residues. Germline assignment: CDR1 MNHEY and CDR2 SVGAGI. V gave up 6 bases and J gave up 5 bases; unmatched junction bases: 5. The CDR3 DNA sequence: TGTGCCAGCAGGGGACTAGCGGGAGTCCCCGAGACCCAGTACTTC. Translated: CASRGLAGVPETQYF.

A remark on this clone: This sample also contains other DNA sequences that code for the same CDR3. The chain links TRBV4-1 to TRBJ2-7; 9 bases are shared with TRBD1. Unmatched junction bases numbered 0, after V lost 1 base and J lost 2 bases. This CDR3 spans 14 amino acids. Germline values: CDR1 MGHRA, CDR2 YSYEKL. CDR3 sequence reads: CASSQGQGAYEQYF. The CDR3 nucleotides read TGCGCCAGCAGCCAAGGACAGGGGGCCTACGAGCAGTACTTC.